This TCR beta chain was obtained from a study of early T cells in non-severe SARS-CoV-2 infection. Study-wide results and caveats: Database matching using VDJdb favored anti-spike CD8 responses, with private and CD4 specificities left missing.

This clonotype has at least ten counts. Its specificity is not known. Unique molecular identifiers were attached to individual cDNA molecules. TCRdb called the 5' RACE reads again in MiXCR, with one record for every CDR3 protein. The data show some 18,000 distinct CDR3 sequences, 5.9% seen once. The V and J ends lost 0 bases and 8 bases, in that order; junction bases with no gene match: 16. Germline CDR1 is SGHRS and CDR2 is YFSETQ. The CDR3 is made up of 18 amino acids. The sample was whole blood. The sequence came from an adult who was a healthcare worker with PCR-confirmed SARS-CoV-2 infection or an uninfected control (not recorded which). This sequence joins TRBV5-1 and TRBJ2-1; 8 bases are a match to TRBD2. The CDR3 bases are TGCGCCAGCAGCTTGGGTCCTCGAGCGGCGGGAGGCCTCTATGAGCAGTTCTTC. This sequence encodes CASSLGPRAAGGLYEQFF.